A selection of T cell receptor beta chains follows, all from one sample in a study of cytomegalovirus exposure and HLA in healthy donors. Clones were read by immunoSEQ multiplex PCR, and TCRdb kept only the in-frame ones, dropping some. This repertoire shows roughly 150,000 clones, around 75% found once; its top ten account for roughly 4%. The sample was PBMCs. All receptors derive from a man aged 55-75 years in good health and CMV-seronegative. CDR3s include the opening cysteine and the closing phenylalanine or tryptophan. The order of the fields is V gene, clone size, J gene, D gene, CDR3 protein, CDR3 DNA. The D gene is left open where the match is weak. Expanded clones get a size class; other rows say once, few or many, or leave the size out.

TRBV7-2	.	TRBJ2-7	TRBD2	CASSLYKLAGGSSIYEQYF	TGTGCCAGCAGCTTATATAAGCTAGCGGGAGGGTCTAGCATCTACGAGCAGTACTTC
TRBV6-1	.	TRBJ1-6	.	CASNGDYYSPLHF	TGTGCCAGCAATGGAGACTATTATTCACCCCTCCACTTT
TRBV5-4	few	TRBJ2-7	.	CASSFGASYEQYF	TGTGCCAGCAGCTTTGGGGCCTCCTACGAGCAGTACTTC
TRBV7-2	.	TRBJ2-1	TRBD2	CASSPGRGNEQFF	TGTGCCAGCAGCCCCGGGAGGGGCAATGAGCAGTTCTTC
TRBV21-1	.	TRBJ1-6	.	CASSKATGTGRFRNSPLHF	TGTGCCAGCAGCAAAGCGACAGGGACAGGGCGTTTTAGGAATTCACCCCTCCACTTT
TRBV5-4	.	TRBJ2-1	TRBD1	CASSQGVDYNEQFF	TGTGCCAGCAGCCAGGGGGTTGATTACAATGAGCAGTTCTTC
TRBV28	.	TRBJ1-2	.	CASSLGPLAYGYTF	TGTGCCAGCAGTCTTGGCCCGCTTGCTTATGGCTACACCTTC
TRBV27	.	TRBJ1-1	.	CASRPTGSRQAFF	TGTGCCAGCAGGCCAACAGGCTCCCGACAAGCTTTCTTT
TRBV7-9	.	TRBJ1-4	.	CASAGSTNEKLFF	TGTGCCAGCGCGGGCTCAACTAATGAAAAACTGTTTTTT
TRBV7-9	few	TRBJ2-5	TRBD2	CASSPGLAGVETQYF	TGTGCCAGCAGCCCCGGACTAGCGGGAGTGGAGACCCAGTACTTC
TRBV4-2	.	TRBJ2-7	.	CASSQDKSHGYEQYF	TGTGCCAGCAGCCAAGATAAGAGTCATGGCTACGAGCAGTACTTC
TRBV27	few	TRBJ1-5	TRBD1	CASQKGTGIPNGVYSNQPQHF	TGTGCCAGCCAGAAGGGGACAGGGATTCCGAATGGGGTCTATAGCAATCAGCCCCAGCATTTT
TRBV5-1	.	TRBJ1-3	TRBD1	CASSRIPGQGYASSGNTIYF	TGCGCCAGCAGCAGAATACCGGGACAGGGGTACGCGAGCTCTGGAAACACCATATATTTT
TRBV30	.	TRBJ2-3	TRBD2	CAWSVGRGGNTQYF	TGTGCCTGGAGTGTGGGGCGGGGGGGGAATACGCAGTATTTT
TRBV28	.	TRBJ1-3	.	CASSSPQRGNTIYF	TGTGCCAGCAGTTCGCCACAGAGAGGAAACACCATATATTTT
TRBV19	.	TRBJ1-4	.	CASSISPGDEKLFF	TGTGCCAGTAGTATATCCCCGGGGGATGAAAAACTGTTTTTT
TRBV6-1	.	TRBJ2-4	TRBD2	CASTIGGERDIQYF	TGTGCCAGCACCATCGGGGGGGAGAGGGACATTCAGTACTTC
TRBV7-9	.	TRBJ1-4	.	CASSFFTGSNEKLFF	TGTGCCAGCAGCTTCTTCACAGGGTCTAATGAAAAACTGTTTTTT
TRBV2	.	TRBJ2-3	.	CASNLVRTDTQYF	TGTGCCAGCAATTTAGTCCGCACAGATACGCAGTATTTT
TRBV16	.	TRBJ2-5	.	CASSQDSVFQETQYF	TGTGCCAGCAGCCAGGACAGTGTTTTCCAAGAGACCCAGTACTTC
TRBV11-2	.	TRBJ2-7	.	CASSFPREQYF	TGTGCCAGCAGCTTTCCTAGGGAGCAGTACTTC
TRBV29-1	.	TRBJ2-5	TRBD1	CSVVLTGQGKTQYF	TGCAGCGTTGTCCTCACAGGACAGGGGAAGACCCAGTACTTC
TRBV10-3	.	TRBJ2-2	TRBD2	CAISERAGGTGELFF	TGTGCCATCAGTGAGAGAGCGGGAGGGACCGGGGAGCTGTTTTTT
TRBV7-9	.	TRBJ2-3	TRBD1	CASSRGQGIPDTQYF	TGTGCCAGCAGCAGGGGACAGGGGATACCAGATACGCAGTATTTT
TRBV18	few	TRBJ1-5	TRBD1	CASSPRTGNQPQHF	TGTGCCAGCTCACCACGGACAGGAAATCAGCCCCAGCATTTT
TRBV5-1	.	TRBJ1-5	TRBD1	CASSPTGFGNQPQHF	TGCGCCAGCAGCCCGACAGGGTTCGGCAATCAGCCCCAGCATTTT
TRBV6-4	.	TRBJ1-1	TRBD1	CASSKDRGDPTEAFF	TGTGCCAGCAGTAAGGACAGGGGGGACCCCACTGAAGCTTTCTTT
TRBV6-6	once	TRBJ2-1	TRBD2	CASSSRLADYNEQFF	TGTGCCAGCAGTTCTCGACTAGCGGATTACAATGAGCAGTTCTTC
TRBV5-4	.	TRBJ2-2	.	CASSSVRVSGELFF	TGTGCCAGCAGCTCTGTCAGGGTATCCGGGGAGCTGTTTTTT
TRBV6-5	few	TRBJ1-1	TRBD1	CASSFLAGQGRTEAFF	TGTGCCAGCAGTTTCCTCGCCGGACAGGGAAGAACTGAAGCTTTCTTT
TRBV6-1	once	TRBJ2-7	TRBD2	CASSEWLAGSIYEQYF	TGTGCCAGCAGTGAGTGGTTAGCGGGGAGCATCTACGAGCAGTACTTC
TRBV9	.	TRBJ2-7	TRBD2	CASSASGRADEQYF	TGTGCCAGCAGCGCTAGCGGGAGGGCCGACGAGCAGTACTTC
TRBV30	.	TRBJ1-6	TRBD1	CAWSGEGASNSPLHF	TGTGCCTGGAGTGGAGAGGGGGCAAGTAATTCACCCCTCCACTTT
TRBV7-9	.	TRBJ2-7	.	CASSFGSSYEQYF	TGTGCCAGCAGCTTTGGGAGCTCCTACGAGCAGTACTTC
TRBV30	.	TRBJ2-3	TRBD1	CAWSRDRVTDTQYF	TGTGCCTGGTCACGAGACAGGGTCACAGATACGCAGTATTTT
TRBV5-4	.	TRBJ2-7	TRBD2	CASSPNRLAGVQYF	TGTGCCAGCAGCCCTAACCGACTAGCGGGAGTCCAGTACTTC
TRBV29-1	.	TRBJ1-1	.	CSVEEVGRSTEAFF	TGCAGCGTTGAAGAGGTAGGGAGGAGCACTGAAGCTTTCTTT
TRBV28	.	TRBJ2-7	.	CASSFSPSYEQYF	TGTGCCAGCAGTTTCTCTCCCTCCTACGAGCAGTACTTC
TRBV27	few	TRBJ1-2	.	CASSYREGSYGYTF	TGTGCCAGCAGTTACAGGGAAGGTTCCTATGGCTACACCTTC
TRBV4-1	.	TRBJ1-1	TRBD1	CASSQGQGNTEAFF	TGCGCCAGCAGCCAGGGACAGGGTAACACTGAAGCTTTCTTT
TRBV5-4	.	TRBJ1-1	.	CASSPGVGDTEAFF	TGTGCCAGCAGCCCAGGGGTAGGGGACACTGAAGCTTTCTTT
TRBV28	.	TRBJ2-3	.	CASSFQAPNTDTQYF	TGTGCCAGCAGTTTTCAGGCGCCGAACACAGATACGCAGTATTTT
TRBV5-4	.	TRBJ2-7	TRBD1	CASSRDRGRYEQYF	TGTGCCAGCAGCCGCGACAGGGGTAGGTACGAGCAGTACTTC
TRBV11-3	few	TRBJ2-3	.	CASSLSSGGFKYDTQYF	TGTGCCAGCAGCTTATCAAGTGGCGGTTTTAAGTACGATACGCAGTATTTT
TRBV5-6	.	TRBJ1-2	TRBD1	CASSPLSGTGRYGYTF	TGTGCCAGCAGCCCACTCTCGGGGACAGGGCGTTATGGCTACACCTTC
TRBV7-2	.	TRBJ2-1	TRBD1	CASSRDRIPEQFF	TGTGCCAGCAGCAGGGACAGAATACCCGAGCAGTTCTTC
TRBV28	once	TRBJ1-1	TRBD1	CASRQGDRGRLFEAFF	TGTGCCAGCAGGCAGGGGGACAGGGGGCGACTTTTTGAAGCTTTCTTT